This T cell receptor beta chain was sequenced in a study of T cell responses to AZD1222 COVID-19 vaccine (dated by TCRdb to the early 2020s). Turning to the overall study: AZD1222 recipients whose second dose came at about 4 weeks and those whose second dose came at about 12 weeks were combined into one group, since spike-specific TCR depth and breadth did not differ between the two schedules. Trial participants were enrolled into age subgroups of 18-55, 56-69 and 70-plus years, which contained 148, 28 and 57 TCR-sequenced participants, respectively. A total of approximately 240 trial participants underwent TCR sequencing, of whom 200 to 220 received two doses of AZD1222 and about 25 received two doses of the MenACWY control vaccine. Overall study results and their limits: Reportedly, almost half of the unique spike-specific TCRs recognized epitopes lying outside the regions that are mutated in the B.1.351 and B.1.1.7 variants. After two AZD1222 doses, spike-specific TCR breadth and depth were significantly higher than at day 0 and than in MenACWY recipients. Most participants were white British and females outnumbered males, and the authors suggested that clonal diversity may have been underestimated. CD4 TCRs associated with the vaccine covered the entire spike protein, and the dominant responses were in regions 160-218 and 743-854. The 56-69-year group was small, and its depth increase did not reach significance, likely because of low power. Because no samples from the day 14 peak response were available, repertoires could be characterized only after the peak T cell response. Conclusions about previously exposed vaccinees were limited because only a handful of AZD1222 recipients were SARS-CoV-2 seropositive at baseline.

The CDR3 regions of human TCRbeta chains were analyzed by immunosequencing. As for the original processing: TCRs in the repertoires were compared against a reference library of SARS-CoV-2-specific TCRs that had been generated with the MIRA antigen-specificity platform. Breadth was defined as the fraction of unique TCRs that were SARS-CoV-2-associated, and depth was defined as the fraction of total T cells that were SARS-CoV-2-associated. Using the MIRA data, each spike-specific TCR was assigned both to the spike region to which the TCR was reactive and to a CD4 or CD8 class. Log10-transformed breadth and depth values were compared by one-way ANOVA with Sidak's multiple comparisons tests. The source is immuneACCESS, and TCRdb retained only in-frame sequences with V and J called. Part of the clones is not carried over; for the studies checked, unresolved V genes explain less than half of this, and the remainder is unexplained. That table furnishes V, J and clone size, whereas the DNA furnished D and trimming. Here the sample has about 180,000 clones; about 89% occur a single time. 1.5% to 2% of the sample is held by the ten biggest clonotypes.

As to this clone: The antigen it binds to is not known. Base qualities are not provided; no much larger clone lies one nucleotide away.

Trimming takes 5 bases from V and 7 bases from J, and the germline ends sit 9 bases apart. The CDR3 contains 11 residues, cysteine and phenylalanine counted. The sequence is cut down to CDR3 DNA, 33 bases in frame from base 1. CDR1 and CDR2, looked up from the germline V gene (reference sequence), are GTSNPN and SVGIG. The meaning of the sample's time point label: baseline before first vaccination. Vaccinee samples were obtained from the UK trials COV001 and COV002, which included a single-blind randomized controlled phase 2/3 trial of AZD1222 (ChAdOx1 nCoV-19) in healthy adults. Trial participant PBMC samples were collected at day 0 and day 28 after the second dose for TCRbeta chain sequencing.

The chain is encoded by TRBV30 joined to TRBJ1-5; a weak D assignment points to TRBD1 (5 bases agree). Sample: peripheral blood, taken on day 0 of AZD1222 vaccination. The receptor was isolated from an adult in good health. The encoded CDR3 is CAWGTNQPQHF. The DNA is as follows: TGTGCCTGGGGGACGAACCAGCCCCAGCATTTT.